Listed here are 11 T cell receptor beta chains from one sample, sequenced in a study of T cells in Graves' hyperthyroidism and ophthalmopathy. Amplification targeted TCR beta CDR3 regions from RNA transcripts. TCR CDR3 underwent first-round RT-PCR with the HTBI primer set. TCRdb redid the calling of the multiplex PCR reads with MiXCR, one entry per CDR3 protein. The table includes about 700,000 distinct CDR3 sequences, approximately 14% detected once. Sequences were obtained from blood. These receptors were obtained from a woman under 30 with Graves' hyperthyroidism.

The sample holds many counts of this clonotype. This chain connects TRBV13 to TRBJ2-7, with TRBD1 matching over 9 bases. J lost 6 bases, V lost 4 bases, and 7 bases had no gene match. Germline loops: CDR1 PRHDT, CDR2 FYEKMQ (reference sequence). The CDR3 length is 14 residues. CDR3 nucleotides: TGTGCCAGCAGCTACCGGGACAGGGAGTCCGAGCAGTACTTC. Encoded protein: CASSYRDRESEQYF.

This CDR3 reads CASSPLGAAYEQYF. CDR3 DNA: TGTGCCAGCAGCCCCTTGGGGGCGGCCTACGAGCAGTACTTC. The rearrangement uses TRBV27 and TRBJ2-7; tentatively, D is TRBD1 (6 bases). Trimming took off 6 bases at V and 2 bases at J, with 14 bases between the two ends. Germline values: CDR1 MNHEY, CDR2 SMNVEV (reference sequence). This CDR3 has 14 amino acids.

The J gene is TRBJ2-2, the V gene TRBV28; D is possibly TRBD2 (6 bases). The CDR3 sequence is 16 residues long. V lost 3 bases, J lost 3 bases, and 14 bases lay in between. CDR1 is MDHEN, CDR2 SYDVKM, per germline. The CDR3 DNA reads TGTGCCAGCAGTTTCAGGAGACTAGGCGACACCGGGGAGCTGTTTTTT. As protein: CASSFRRLGDTGELFF.

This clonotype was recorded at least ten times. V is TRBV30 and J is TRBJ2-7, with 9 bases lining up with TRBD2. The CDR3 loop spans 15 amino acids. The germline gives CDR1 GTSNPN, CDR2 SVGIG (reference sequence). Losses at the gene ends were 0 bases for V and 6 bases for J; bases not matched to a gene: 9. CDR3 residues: CAWSVLWREGREQYF. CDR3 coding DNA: TGTGCCTGGAGTGTTCTCTGGCGGGAGGGTCGCGAGCAGTACTTC.

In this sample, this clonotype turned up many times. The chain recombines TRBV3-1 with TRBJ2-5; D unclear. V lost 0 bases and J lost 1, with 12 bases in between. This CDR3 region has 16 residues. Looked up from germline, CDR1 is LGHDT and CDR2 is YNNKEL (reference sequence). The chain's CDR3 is CASSQDNWAIQETQYF. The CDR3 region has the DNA TGTGCCAGCAGCCAAGATAATTGGGCTATCCAAGAGACCCAGTACTTC.

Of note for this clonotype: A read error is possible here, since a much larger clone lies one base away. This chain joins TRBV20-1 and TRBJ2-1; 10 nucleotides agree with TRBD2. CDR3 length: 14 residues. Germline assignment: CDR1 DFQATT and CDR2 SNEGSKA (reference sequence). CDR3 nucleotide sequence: TGCAGTGCTTCCCTAGCGGGAGCTAGGAATGAGCAGCTCTTC. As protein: CSASLAGARNEQLF.

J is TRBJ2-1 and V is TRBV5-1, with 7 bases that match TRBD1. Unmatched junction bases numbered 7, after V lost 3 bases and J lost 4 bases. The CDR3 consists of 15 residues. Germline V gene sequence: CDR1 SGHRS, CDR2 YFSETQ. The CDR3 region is CASSWMTGLYNEQFF. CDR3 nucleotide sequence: TGCGCCAGCAGCTGGATGACAGGGCTATACAATGAGCAGTTCTTC.

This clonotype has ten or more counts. DNA of the CDR3: TGCAGTGCTAGAGTTCGCGGTGTGGGGGGTCAGCCCCAGCATTTT. Translation: CSARVRGVGGQPQHF. V is TRBV20-1 and J is TRBJ1-5, with D possibly matching TRBD1 (5 bases). CDR3 length equals 15 residues. CDR1 and CDR2 from the germline V gene are DFQATT and SNEGSKA (reference sequence). Trimming removed 1 base from V and 6 bases from J, with 16 bases in between.

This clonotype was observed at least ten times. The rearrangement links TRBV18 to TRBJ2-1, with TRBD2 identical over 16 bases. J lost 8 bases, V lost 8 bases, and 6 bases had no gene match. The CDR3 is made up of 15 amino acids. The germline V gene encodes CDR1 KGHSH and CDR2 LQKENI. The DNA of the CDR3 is TGTGCCAGCAGTCCGGGACTAGCGGGGGGGGATGAGCAGTTCTTC. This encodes CASSPGLAGGDEQFF. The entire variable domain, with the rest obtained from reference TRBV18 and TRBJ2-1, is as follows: NAGVMQNPRHLVRRRGQEARLRCSPMKGHSHVYWYRQLPEEGLKFMVYLQKENIIDESGMPKERFSAEFPKEGPSILRIQQVVRGDSAAYFCASSPGLAGGDEQFFGPGTRLTVL.

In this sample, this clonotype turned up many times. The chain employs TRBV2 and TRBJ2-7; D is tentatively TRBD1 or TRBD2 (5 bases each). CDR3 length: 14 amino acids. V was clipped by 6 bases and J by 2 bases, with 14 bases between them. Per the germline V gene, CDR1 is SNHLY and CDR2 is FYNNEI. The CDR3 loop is CASSVGGDPYEQYF. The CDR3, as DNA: TGTGCCAGCAGCGTCGGTGGGGACCCCTACGAGCAGTACTTC. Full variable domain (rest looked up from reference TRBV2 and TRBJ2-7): EPEVTQTPSHQVTQMGQEVILRCVPISNHLYFYWYRQILGQKVEFLVSFYNNEISEKSEIFDDQFSVERPDGSNFTLKIRSTKLEDSAMYFCASSVGGDPYEQYFGPGTRLTVT.

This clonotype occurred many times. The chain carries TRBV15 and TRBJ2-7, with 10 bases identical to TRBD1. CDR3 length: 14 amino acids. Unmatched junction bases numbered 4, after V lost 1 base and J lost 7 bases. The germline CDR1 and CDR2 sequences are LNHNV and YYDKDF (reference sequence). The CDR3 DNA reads TGTGCCACCAGCAGAGGACAGGGGGCGGGTGAGCAGTACTTC. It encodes CATSRGQGAGEQYF.